A single TCR beta chain is shown here with its context. This sample stems from a study of blood T cell repertoires in COVID-19. Study in general: From the United States, Italy and Spain came samples of acute and convalescent COVID-19. PBMCs, B-cell-depleted T cells, or T cells were the source of the cDNA or gDNA that made up the material.

In the study's own analysis: By means of reference gene primer amplification, nucleated cell counts were estimated. This table comes from immunoSEQ multiplex PCR, and its TCRdb copy is limited to in-frame clones, with some not included. V and J calls and clone size are copied from that table; D and trimming were computed from the DNA. The table lists tens of thousands of clones, 88% of them singletons. The CDR3 has 14 residues. Germline V gene data show CDR1 as LGHDT and CDR2 as YNNKEL (reference sequence). The ends lost 5 bases at V and 2 bases at J; junction bases unmatched: 3. Sequencing input: peripheral blood. The sequence was obtained from a human donor in a cohort sampled during active COVID-19. The chain recombines TRBV3-1 (or the pseudogene TRBV3-2) with TRBJ1-3; 7 bases match TRBD1. The CDR3 here is CASSGTGAGNTIYF. DNA for the CDR3: TGTGCCAGCAGCGGTACAGGGGCTGGAAACACCATATATTTT.